Here is one T cell receptor (beta chain) with its context. This sample was taken from a study of blood T cell repertoires in COVID-19. In the study overall: The samples span acute and convalescent COVID-19 from the United States, Italy and Spain.

Germline V gene sequence: CDR1 LNHDA, CDR2 SQIVND (reference sequence). J lost 3 bases, V lost 5 bases, and 8 bases had no gene match. There are 16 residues in the CDR3. Generated by immunoSEQ multiplex PCR, the TCRdb table keeps only in-frame clones and is missing some. The sample consists of 80,000 to 100,000 clones, around 83% of them appearing once. The sample was peripheral blood. The J gene is TRBJ2-2, the V gene TRBV19; 8 bases match TRBD2. The TCR originated in a woman aged 55-69 years in a cohort sampled during active or convalescent COVID-19. Here the CDR3 reads CASSDTGTRHTGELFF. CDR3 bases: TGTGCCAGTAGTGATACCGGGACTAGACACACCGGGGAGCTGTTTTTT.